The 29 T cell receptor beta chains presented below share a single source sample, sequenced in a study of spatial heterogeneity in lung cancer. MiXCR, applied by TCRdb to the 5' RACE reads, yields one record per CDR3 protein. The data show around 87,000 distinct CDR3 sequences, less than 15% seen once. The time point was: sample taken at primary tumor resection. Source: PBMCs, taken at surgery. These receptor sequences come from a male donor with early-stage non-small cell lung cancer.

This clonotype was recorded many times. In DNA form, the CDR3 reads TGCAGTGCTAGATTTGAAAAGTGGGGGGGTAGCACAGATACGCAGTATTTT. Amino acid sequence: CSARFEKWGGSTDTQYF. This chain links TRBV20-1 with TRBJ2-3, with TRBD2 matching 7 bases. The CDR3 is 17 residues long. Germline CDR1 reads DFQATT; CDR2 reads SNEGSKA (reference sequence). Trimming cost V 2 bases and J 0 bases; bases outside gene matches: 11.

This clonotype was found a few times. V and J are TRBV12-3 or TRBV12-4 and TRBJ2-1; TRBD2 agrees at 8 bases. This CDR3 contains 15 residues. V gave up 4 bases and J gave up 3 bases; unmatched junction bases: 5. CDR3 DNA: TGTGCCAGCAGTTCCACTAGCGGTCTCTACAATGAGCAGTTCTTC. Translating it yields CASSSTSGLYNEQFF.

This clonotype has just a few counts. The J gene is TRBJ2-4, the V gene TRBV7-2, with D hard to call. Germline V gene data show CDR1 as SGHTA and CDR2 as FQGNSA. V lost 7 bases and J lost 6, with 13 bases in between. The CDR3 has 13 amino acids. The CDR3 DNA sequence: TGTGCCAGCACCCCAGAGTCGGGAAACATTCAGTACTTC. Translating it yields CASTPESGNIQYF.

The chain is built from TRBV5-1 and TRBJ1-5; 9 nucleotides line up with TRBD1. The length of the CDR3 is 17 residues. The V and J ends lost 2 bases and 7 bases, in that order; junction bases with no gene match: 13. Germline V gives CDR1 SGHRS, CDR2 YFSETQ. CDR3 loop: CASSFLTGQGPGQPQHF. The CDR3 DNA follows: TGCGCCAGCAGCTTCCTCACGGGACAGGGCCCAGGGCAGCCCCAGCATTTT.

The chain has TRBV11-2 and TRBJ2-7; 7 bases align to TRBD1. After removal of 5 bases from V and 2 bases from J, the junction contained 12 bases not matched to a gene. The length of the CDR3 is 16 residues. Germline V gene sequence: CDR1 SGHAT, CDR2 FQNNGV. CDR3 DNA sequence: TGTGCCAGCAGCCAACGGGACAGCAGTTACACCTACGAGCAGTACTTC. Protein: CASSQRDSSYTYEQYF.

The chain links TRBV5-1 to TRBJ2-1; D is uncertain. The germline V and J ends were trimmed by 2 bases and 7 bases, with 4 bases remaining between them. The CDR3 extends over 11 amino acids. Per the germline V gene, CDR1 is SGHRS and CDR2 is YFSETQ. In DNA, the CDR3 is TGCGCCAGCAGCTTAACGAATGAGCAGTTCTTC. Its translation: CASSLTNEQFF.

In this sample, this clonotype turned up many times. The CDR3: CASSEGGLGEQFF. The CDR3 bases are TGTGCCAGCAGTGAAGGAGGGTTAGGGGAGCAGTTCTTC. The chain joins TRBV2 to TRBJ2-1, with D possibly being TRBD2 (5 bases). Per germline, CDR1 SNHLY and CDR2 FYNNEI. With 1 base removed from V and 10 bases from J, the gap between germline ends came to 11 bases. The CDR3 has 13 residues.

This clonotype was detected ten times or more. This chain connects TRBV20-1 to TRBJ1-5, with 8 bases that match TRBD1. Trimming removed 4 bases from V and 3 bases from J; junction bases left unmatched: 5. The CDR3 totals 14 residues. Germline loops: CDR1 DFQATT, CDR2 SNEGSKA (reference sequence). CDR3 in DNA: TGCAGTGCTAAAAGGGACAGGCTCAATCAGCCCCAGCATTTT. This gives the protein CSAKRDRLNQPQHF.

This clonotype was recorded a few times. The chain combines TRBV5-1 with TRBJ2-2; 8 bases align to TRBD1. Germline loops: CDR1 SGHRS, CDR2 YFSETQ. This CDR3 contains 16 residues. V was clipped by 2 bases and J by 1 base; unmatched bases: 4. The CDR3 loop is CASSLAGTGNTGELFF. CDR3 in DNA: TGCGCCAGCAGCTTAGCCGGGACAGGGAACACCGGGGAGCTGTTTTTT.

The rearrangement joins TRBV19 to TRBJ2-5, with 7 nucleotides matching TRBD1. CDR1 is LNHDA, CDR2 SQIVND, per germline (reference sequence). Losses at the gene ends were 5 bases for V and 3 bases for J; bases not matched to a gene: 12. The CDR3 covers 16 residues. In nucleotides, the CDR3 is TGTGCCAGTAGTCAATTTACGGGACAGCTAAAAGAGACCCAGTACTTC. This codes for CASSQFTGQLKETQYF.

This chain connects TRBV12-3 or TRBV12-4 to TRBJ2-1, with 10 bases identical to TRBD1. After removal of 3 bases from V and 8 bases from J, the junction contained 10 bases not matched to a gene. The CDR3 spans 16 residues. The CDR3 loop reads CASSLTDRGLEDEQFF. In DNA form, the CDR3 reads TGTGCCAGCAGTTTGACCGACAGGGGGCTCGAGGATGAGCAGTTCTTC.

The chain recombines TRBV20-1 with TRBJ1-5; tentative D call: TRBD1 (6 bases). V lost 6 bases and J lost 5, with 14 bases in between. Germline CDR1 DFQATT, CDR2 SNEGSKA (reference sequence). This CDR3 is 13 amino acids long. The CDR3 sequence is CSAARGLDQPQHF. The CDR3 DNA is TGCAGTGCCGCCAGGGGTTTGGATCAGCCCCAGCATTTT.

The V call is TRBV12-3 or TRBV12-4, the J call TRBJ2-1, with a tentative D call TRBD1 (5 bases). V lost 2 bases, J lost 0 bases, and 17 bases lay in between. The CDR3 loop spans 18 amino acids. This CDR3 is CASSLTPGLYSSYNEQFF. Here the CDR3 DNA reads TGTGCCAGCAGTTTAACGCCAGGGCTCTATAGCTCCTACAATGAGCAGTTCTTC.

The table lists this clonotype with a few counts. The chain links TRBV30 to TRBJ2-2, with 13 bases that match TRBD2. With 4 bases clipped from V and 6 bases from J, the junction kept 11 bases outside the gene matches. CDR1 and CDR2 from the germline V gene are GTSNPN and SVGIG (reference sequence). The CDR3 loop spans 17 amino acids. In DNA, the CDR3 is TGTGCCTGGAATCCGGGACTAGCGGGATTTTTATCCGGGGAGCTGTTTTTT. Its translation is CAWNPGLAGFLSGELFF.

There are many counts of this clonotype. The CDR3 sequence is CASSLGLVSEQFF. The DNA of the CDR3 is TGCGCCAGCAGCTTGGGACTAGTCAGTGAGCAGTTCTTC. The chain combines TRBV5-1 with TRBJ2-1; tentatively, D is TRBD2 (6 bases). V was trimmed by 0 bases and J by 9 bases, leaving 10 bases between them. Germline-derived CDR1 and CDR2 are SGHRS and YFSETQ. CDR3 size: 13 residues.

This clonotype was found a few times. The rearrangement links TRBV7-2 to TRBJ1-6; 11 nucleotides match TRBD1. Germline V CDR1 and CDR2: SGHTA, FQGNSA. There are 15 residues in the CDR3. The trim removed 3 bases at V and 9 bases at J, leaving 4 bases unmatched. The CDR3: CASSFRTGGGSPLHF. The CDR3 DNA is TGTGCCAGCAGCTTCAGGACAGGGGGCGGTTCACCCCTCCACTTT. The full variable domain, completed using reference TRBV7-2 and TRBJ1-6, is GAGVSQSPSNKVTEKGKDVELRCDPISGHTALYWYRQSLGQGLEFLIYFQGNSAPDKSGLPSDRFSAERTGGSVSTLTIQRTQQEDSAVYLCASSFRTGGGSPLHFGNGTRLTVT.

This rearrangement joins TRBV7-6 to TRBJ2-3, with 11 bases identical to TRBD2. The germline V gene encodes CDR1 SGHVS and CDR2 FNYEAQ. V dropped 5 bases and J dropped 6; count of bases not matched to a gene: 13. This CDR3 contains 17 residues. CDR3 bases: TGTGCCAGCAGCCTTACCGGGACTAGCGGCGCTTGGGATACGCAGTATTTT. Amino acid sequence: CASSLTGTSGAWDTQYF.

The chain joins TRBV4-3 to TRBJ1-4, with 8 bases aligning to TRBD1. The germline CDR1 and CDR2 sequences are LGHNA and YSLEER. This CDR3 spans 14 amino acids. The V gene end was trimmed by 4 bases and the J gene end by 8 bases; junction bases not matched to a gene: 6. This CDR3 is CASSPGQGGEKLFF. The CDR3 DNA is TGCGCCAGCAGCCCAGGACAGGGTGGAGAAAAACTGTTTTTT.

In nucleotides, the CDR3 is TGTGCCAGCAGCGTCGGGACAGCCGTAGAAAAACTGTTTTTT. Protein: CASSVGTAVEKLFF. This chain joins TRBV7-9 and TRBJ1-4; 7 bases are shared with TRBD1. The J segment lost 8 bases and the V segment lost 5 bases, leaving 8 bases of the junction unmatched. The CDR3 length is 14 residues. Germline V gene sequence: CDR1 SEHNR, CDR2 FQNEAQ (reference sequence). The full variable domain, its missing parts supplied by reference TRBV7-9 and TRBJ1-4, is DTGVSQNPRHKITKRGQNVTFRCDPISEHNRLYWYRQTLGQGPEFLTYFQNEAQLEKSRLLSDRFSAERPKGSFSTLEIQRTEQGDSAMYLCASSVGTAVEKLFFGSGTQLSVL.

The rearrangement links TRBV20-1 to TRBJ2-1, with a tentative D call TRBD2 (6 bases). The V end was cut by 4 bases, the J end by 10 bases, with 20 bases between. The CDR3 consists of 14 residues. The germline gives CDR1 DFQATT, CDR2 SNEGSKA (reference sequence). The CDR3 here is CSATDYRMMQEQFF. CDR3 bases: TGCAGTGCTACGGACTACCGAATGATGCAGGAGCAGTTCTTC.

In this sample, this clonotype turned up many times. The chain links TRBV10-3 to TRBJ2-7; no reliable D call. Looked up from germline, CDR1 is ENHRY and CDR2 is SYGVKD. Trimming stripped 0 bases from V and 6 bases from J, with 12 bases between. This CDR3 contains 14 residues. The CDR3 sequence: CAISESRSPREQYF. CDR3 sequence (DNA): TGTGCCATCAGTGAGTCGCGGAGCCCCCGCGAGCAGTACTTC.

This clonotype showed up just a few times. The J gene is TRBJ1-6, the V gene TRBV10-3; D remains unclear. The CDR3 extends over 14 amino acids. Between the trimmed V and J ends, which lost 8 bases and 8 bases, there was a span of 16 bases. The germline V gene encodes CDR1 ENHRY and CDR2 SYGVKD. The DNA for the CDR3 is TGTGCCATCGGCGAGGGTGAGGGATATTCACCCCTCCACTTT. Its translation is CAIGEGEGYSPLHF.

J is TRBJ2-7 and V is TRBV21-1. TRBV21-1 is a known pseudogene. The CDR3 runs 12 residues. This CDR3 is CASSKPRYEQYF. CDR3 sequence (DNA): TGTGCCAGCAGCAAACCCAGATACGAGCAGTACTTC.

This clonotype was picked up a small number of times. The chain is built from TRBV20-1 and TRBJ1-2; D ambiguous. The CDR3 loop spans 13 amino acids. The germline CDR1 and CDR2 sequences are DFQATT and SNEGSKA (reference sequence). Trimming took 3 bases from V and 1 from J, leaving 9 bases between them. In nucleotides, the CDR3 is TGCAGTGCTAGGTACAGATTTAACTATGGCTACACCTTC. Its protein product is CSARYRFNYGYTF.

V is TRBV9 and J is TRBJ2-1, with D unresolved. V was cut by 3 bases and J by 0 bases, with 13 bases left in between. Germline V lookup: CDR1 SGDLS, CDR2 YYNGEE. This CDR3 is built from 16 residues. The CDR3 coding sequence is TGTGCCAGCAGCGCTACCCGGGCGAGCTCCTACAATGAGCAGTTCTTC. Encoded protein: CASSATRASSYNEQFF.

This clonotype was detected only a few times. The chain uses TRBV27 and TRBJ2-2, with TRBD1 matching over 8 bases. The junction had 3 bases not matched to a gene; V was cut back by 7 bases and J by 2 bases. This CDR3 has 14 amino acids. Germline V CDR1 and CDR2: MNHEY, SMNVEV (reference sequence). For the CDR3, the DNA is TGTGCCAGCAAGGGACAGGCTAACACCGGGGAGCTGTTTTTT. It yields the protein CASKGQANTGELFF.

This clonotype was recorded at least ten times. This sequence joins TRBV4-3 and TRBJ1-3; TRBD1 aligns across 7 bases. Germline V gene data show CDR1 as LGHNA and CDR2 as YSLEER. The ends lost 1 base at V and 0 bases at J; junction bases unmatched: 6. CDR3 size: 17 residues. The CDR3 DNA follows: TGCGCCAGCAGCCAAGGACAGGGACATATCTCTGGAAACACCATATATTTT. This gives the protein CASSQGQGHISGNTIYF.

The rearrangement uses TRBV5-1 and TRBJ1-1, with D possibly matching TRBD1 (6 bases). The CDR3 length is 17 residues. Trimming removed 0 bases at V and 5 bases at J, with 20 bases between. The germline V gene has CDR1 SGHRS and CDR2 YFSETQ. This CDR3 reads CASSLAFIRDKGTEAFF. The CDR3 region has the DNA TGCGCCAGCAGCTTGGCATTTATCCGGGACAAAGGAACTGAAGCTTTCTTT.

This chain links TRBV4-3 with TRBJ2-3; no reliable D call. Germline assignment: CDR1 LGHNA and CDR2 YSLEER. V dropped 4 bases and J dropped 8 bases, with 10 bases sitting between them. The CDR3 loop spans 12 amino acids. CDR3 sequence: CASSLGRGTQYF. CDR3 in DNA: TGCGCCAGCAGCCTTGGCCGTGGTACGCAGTATTTT.